These 26 T cell receptor beta chains were all obtained from the same sample, sequenced in a study of blood T cell repertoires in COVID-19. Assay used: immunoSEQ multiplex PCR; TCRdb lists only in-frame clones, some missing. The top ten clones hold roughly 5% of a sample with a few hundred thousand clones, 89% of them seen once. What was sequenced was peripheral blood. These receptors came from a woman between 40 and 55 years old who had recovered from COVID-19.

The rearrangement links TRBV6-5 to TRBJ2-7; possibly TRBD1 for D (5 bases). The CDR3 is made up of 14 amino acids. V lost 5 bases and J lost 3, with 14 bases in between. Looked up from germline, CDR1 is MNHEY and CDR2 is SVGAGI. The CDR3 nucleotides read TGTGCCAGCAGTCTGACACAAGGGGTCTACGAGCAGTACGTC. Amino acid sequence: CASSLTQGVYEQYV.

The chain uses TRBV5-5 and TRBJ1-2, with TRBD1 matching over 9 bases. The germline gives CDR1 SGHKS, CDR2 YYEKEE (reference sequence). The CDR3 has 15 residues. V shed 4 bases, J shed 0 bases, and the junction held 4 bases outside the gene matches. The CDR3 is CASSTGGASNYGYTF. As DNA, the CDR3 is TGTGCCAGCAGCACAGGGGGCGCCTCTAACTATGGCTACACCTTC.

The chain is built from TRBV11-2 and TRBJ2-5, with D possibly TRBD1 on 6 matching bases. Per the germline V gene, CDR1 is SGHAT and CDR2 is FQNNGV. V lost 1 base to trimming and J lost 5 bases, with 14 bases between them. This CDR3 is built from 15 residues. CDR3 amino acids: CASSLASGAWETQYF. CDR3 nucleotides: TGTGCCAGCAGCTTAGCCTCAGGGGCCTGGGAGACCCAGTACTTC.

This clone was counted once. As DNA, the CDR3 is TGTGCCAGTAGGACCAGGGGAGTGTACTATGGCTACACCTTC. This sequence encodes CASRTRGVYYGYTF. V is TRBV19 and J is TRBJ1-2; possible D gene TRBD1, 6 bases. In germline, CDR1 is LNHDA, CDR2 SQIVND (reference sequence). Trimming cost V 6 bases and J 3 bases, with 14 bases left between them. The CDR3 has 14 amino acids.

This chain connects TRBV5-4 to TRBJ2-3, with a weak D call TRBD2 (5 bases). CDR3 length equals 14 residues. CDR1 and CDR2 from the germline V gene are SGHNT and YYREEE (reference sequence). CDR3 DNA sequence: TGTGTCGCGGGCGGCGGGTACTACACAGATACGCAGTATTTT. Protein: CVAGGGYYTDTQYF.

The chain combines TRBV13 with TRBJ2-3; 11 bases agree with TRBD2. The CDR3 extends over 16 amino acids. CDR1 and CDR2 (germline): PRHDT, FYEKMQ (reference sequence). V dropped 5 bases and J dropped 0; count of bases not matched to a gene: 4. CDR3 loop: CASSVGLAGSTDTQYF. The CDR3 nucleotides are TGTGCCAGCAGCGTCGGACTAGCGGGCAGCACAGATACGCAGTATTTT.

The chain carries TRBV24-1 and TRBJ2-1; TRBD2 matches at 7 bases. Germline assignment: CDR1 KGHDR and CDR2 SFDVKD. This CDR3 contains 16 residues. V lost 1 base and J lost 7; bases outside the gene matches: 9. The CDR3 coding sequence is TGTGCCACCAGTGATTTAAGTGCGGGAGTTGGAAATGAGCAGTTCTTC. Its protein is CATSDLSAGVGNEQFF.

V and J are TRBV5-4 and TRBJ1-5, with D unclear. The CDR3 length is 16 residues. Germline V lookup: CDR1 SGHNT, CDR2 YYREEE (reference sequence). The germline V and J ends were trimmed by 2 bases and 3 bases, with 15 bases remaining between them. The CDR3 spells CASSFGGSVDNQPQHF. The CDR3 DNA follows: TGTGCCAGCAGCTTTGGCGGTTCAGTTGACAATCAGCCCCAGCATTTT.

This chain links TRBV5-6 with TRBJ1-1; D is perhaps TRBD1 (5 bases). V was clipped by 4 bases and J by 3 bases, with 13 bases between them. This CDR3 region has 14 residues. The germline CDR1 and CDR2 sequences are SGHDT and YYEEEE. The CDR3 protein is CASSLPPQDTEAFF. The CDR3, as DNA: TGTGCCAGCAGCCTCCCCCCACAGGACACTGAAGCTTTCTTT.

The J gene is TRBJ2-7, the V gene TRBV27; possible D gene TRBD2, 6 bases. The CDR3 contains 14 residues. Germline CDR1 is MNHEY and CDR2 is SMNVEV (reference sequence). The V end lost 4 bases, the J end lost 4 bases, and 14 bases lay between the germline ends. In DNA form, the CDR3 reads TGTGCCAGCAGTTACCGTGCGGGGCCTTACGAGCAGTACTTC. Its translation is CASSYRAGPYEQYF.

This chain uses TRBV24-1 with TRBJ1-2; D unresolved. The germline gives CDR1 KGHDR, CDR2 SFDVKD. The germline V and J ends were trimmed by 7 bases and 4 bases, with 15 bases remaining between them. The CDR3 loop spans 14 amino acids. In DNA, the CDR3 is TGTGCCACCAGACTTAAGAGAGCCTTCTATGGCTACACCTTC. This encodes CATRLKRAFYGYTF.

This chain links TRBV19 with TRBJ2-2, with 8 bases fitting TRBD1. Germline lookup yields CDR1 LNHDA and CDR2 SQIVND (reference sequence). The CDR3 has 15 residues. With V trimmed by 1 base and J by 4 bases, 2 bases remained unmatched. CDR3 DNA sequence: TGTGCCAGTAGTATAGGACAGGGGAGCACCGGGGAGCTGTTTTTT. Protein sequence: CASSIGQGSTGELFF.

The chain combines TRBV7-8 with TRBJ2-2, with a weak D call TRBD2 (6 bases). This CDR3 region has 11 residues. Trimming removed 7 bases at V and 7 bases at J, with 7 bases between. CDR1 and CDR2 (germline): SGHVS, FQNEAQ. In DNA form, the CDR3 reads TGTGCCAGCACTAGCGACGGGGAGCTGTTTTTT. Its protein is CASTSDGELFF. The full variable domain, with the rest looked up from reference TRBV7-8 and TRBJ2-2, is GAGVSQSPRYKVAKRGQDVALRCDPISGHVSLFWYQQALGQGPEFLTYFQNEAQLDKSGLPSDRFFAERPEGSVSTLKIQRTQQEDSAVYLCASTSDGELFFGEGSRLTVL.

A single count supports this clone. This chain connects TRBV13 to TRBJ2-7; D might be TRBD2 (5 bases). Germline V gene data show CDR1 as PRHDT and CDR2 as FYEKMQ (reference sequence). This CDR3 is built from 15 residues. Trimming stripped 1 base from V and 5 bases from J, with 15 bases between. The CDR3 here is CASSLASARRNEQYV. Here the CDR3 DNA reads TGTGCCAGCAGCTTAGCAAGCGCGAGGAGGAACGAGCAGTACGTC.

The chain is built from TRBV18 and TRBJ1-6, with 11 positions matching TRBD1. Germline V CDR1 and CDR2: KGHSH, LQKENI. Trimming took 0 bases from V and 10 from J; bases not matched to a gene: 5. The CDR3 runs 16 residues. CDR3 DNA: TGTGCCAGCTCACCACCCGGGACAGGGGGATGGTCACCCCTCCACTTT. Its protein product is CASSPPGTGGWSPLHF. The complete variable domain, with remaining parts taken from reference TRBV18 and TRBJ1-6, reads NAGVMQNPRHLVRRRGQEARLRCSPMKGHSHVYWYRQLPEEGLKFMVYLQKENIIDESGMPKERFSAEFPKEGPSILRIQQVVRGDSAAYFCASSPPGTGGWSPLHFGNGTRLTVT.

The V gene is TRBV3-1 (or the pseudogene TRBV3-2), the J gene TRBJ2-1; 13 bases align to TRBD2. V shed 7 bases, J shed 4 bases, and the junction held 16 bases outside the gene matches. Per germline, CDR1 LGHDT and CDR2 YNNKEL (reference sequence). The CDR3 has 19 residues. CDR3 residues: CASNPVTSGGPNRYNEQFF. DNA for the CDR3: TGTGCCAGCAACCCCGTGACTAGCGGGGGGCCCAACAGATACAATGAGCAGTTCTTC.

The chain recombines TRBV5-4 with TRBJ2-3; D is perhaps TRBD2 (6 bases). Germline loops: CDR1 SGHNT, CDR2 YYREEE (reference sequence). CDR3 length: 14 residues. Between the trimmed V and J ends, which lost 4 bases and 5 bases, there was a span of 14 bases. The CDR3, as DNA: TGTGCCAGCAGCGGGGGACTGACACAAGATACGCAGTATTTT. Amino acid sequence: CASSGGLTQDTQYF.

This chain connects TRBV5-5 to TRBJ2-7; no clear D gene. There are 15 residues in the CDR3. Per germline, CDR1 SGHKS and CDR2 YYEKEE (reference sequence). V was shortened by 0 bases and J by 2 bases, with 12 bases between the two germline ends. CDR3 amino acids: CASSLGGLNAYEQYF. CDR3 in DNA: TGTGCCAGCAGCTTGGGCGGCCTGAATGCCTACGAGCAGTACTTC. The full variable domain, rest sourced from reference TRBV5-5 and TRBJ2-7, is DAGVTQSPTHLIKTRGQQVTLRCSPISGHKSVSWYQQVLGQGPQFIFQYYEKEERGRGNFPDRFSARQFPNYSSELNVNALLLGDSALYLCASSLGGLNAYEQYFGPGTRLTVT.

CDR3 loop: CASSPLTQGAVGYTF. The CDR3 region has the DNA TGTGCCAGCTCACCACTCACCCAGGGGGCTGTGGGCTACACCTTC. The J gene is TRBJ1-2, the V gene TRBV18, with TRBD1 matching 8 bases. The CDR3 runs to 15 residues. Per germline, CDR1 KGHSH and CDR2 LQKENI. Germline trimming cut 1 base from V and 8 bases from J; bases unmatched to any gene: 9.

J is TRBJ2-5 and V is TRBV21-1; the table names TRBD1, a call not compared with the DNA. TRBV21-1 is assigned pseudogene status. The CDR3 extends over 14 amino acids. In nucleotides, the CDR3 is TGTGCCAGCAGCCCAAGACACGTTCAAGAGACCCAGTACTTC. Translated: CASSPRHVQETQYF.

Notes on this clone: One junction end does not reproduce the germline sequence, and a read error may be involved. Different DNA sequences within this sample yield the same CDR3. J is TRBJ2-2 and V is TRBV3-1 (or the pseudogene TRBV3-2); D is possibly TRBD2 (5 bases). CDR1 and CDR2 (germline): LGHDT, YNNKEL (reference sequence). The CDR3 contains 13 residues. CDR3 in DNA: TGCGCCAGCAGTCCCGGACTTGCCGGGGAGCTGTTTTTT. It codes for CASSPGLAGELFF.

V and J are TRBV7-3 and TRBJ2-5; D possibly corresponds to TRBD1 (6 bases). The CDR3 is 13 amino acids. CDR1 is SGHTA, CDR2 FQGTGA, per germline. Trimming took off 5 bases at V and 5 bases at J, with 12 bases between the two ends. The CDR3 sequence: CASSQLRGETQYF. For the CDR3, the DNA is TGTGCCAGCAGCCAACTAAGGGGGGAGACCCAGTACTTC.

The chain links TRBV11-2 to TRBJ1-2; tentatively, D is TRBD1 (5 bases). Germline-derived CDR1 and CDR2 are SGHAT and FQNNGV. The CDR3 consists of 15 residues. V lost 5 bases and J lost 4, with 17 bases in between. The CDR3 nucleotides are TGTGCCAGCAGCGCCCTAAGGCGGGACTCCTATGGCTACACCTTC. This translates into CASSALRRDSYGYTF.

The chain is built from TRBV7-6 and TRBJ2-3, with 10 bases fitting TRBD1. V lost 5 bases, J lost 4 bases, and 9 bases stayed unmatched. The CDR3 has 16 amino acids. Looked up from germline, CDR1 is SGHVS and CDR2 is FNYEAQ. The CDR3 coding sequence is TGTGCCAGCAGCCCGTCTTGGGACAGGGGTTCAGATACGCAGTATTTT. The encoded protein is CASSPSWDRGSDTQYF.

The chain combines TRBV6-5 with TRBJ1-1; maybe TRBD1 (6 bases). The CDR3 spans 15 residues. V dropped 2 bases and J dropped 8 bases, with 18 bases sitting between them. Germline lookup yields CDR1 MNHEY and CDR2 SVGAGI. CDR3 DNA: TGTGCCAGCAGTTACGAGGCGGGGGGCGTCCCCGAAGCTTTCTTT. Its protein is CASSYEAGGVPEAFF.

The V call is TRBV9, the J call TRBJ2-5, with a tentative D call TRBD2 (6 bases). CDR1 and CDR2 from the germline V gene are SGDLS and YYNGEE. V lost 3 bases, J lost 1 base, and 10 bases lay in between. This CDR3 has 14 amino acids. CDR3 region: CASSAGVTQETQYF. Written as DNA, the CDR3 is TGTGCCAGCAGCGCGGGGGTAACCCAAGAGACCCAGTACTTC.